This TCR beta chain was captured in a study of blood T cell repertoires in COVID-19. On the study more broadly: Researchers got acute and convalescent COVID-19 samples from the United States, Italy and Spain. The cDNA or gDNA used as material had been derived from T cells, B-cell-depleted T cells, or PBMCs.

The CDR3 sequence is 13 residues long. The V end lost 6 bases, the J end lost 5 bases, and 13 bases lay between the germline ends. Per the germline V gene, CDR1 is MDHEN and CDR2 is SYDVKM. In the source study's methods: The assay estimated nucleated cells by amplifying reference gene primers. The assay was immunoSEQ multiplex PCR, and TCRdb's table has in-frame clones only and misses some. V and J calls and clone size are as listed in that table; D and trimming were resolved from the DNA. The sample holds about 190,000 clones; around 84% are singletons and the top ten take around an eighth. This chain links TRBV28 with TRBJ1-1, with D perhaps matching TRBD1 (5 bases). This TCR was recovered from a man between 25 and 39 years old with active or convalescent COVID-19. Sequencing used peripheral blood. The CDR3 loop is CASSLNGGTEAFF. CDR3 DNA: TGTGCCAGCAGCCTCAACGGGGGGACTGAAGCTTTCTTT.